This passage covers 6 T cell receptor beta chains from one sample sequenced in a study of blood T cell repertoires in COVID-19. The method was immunoSEQ multiplex PCR; TCRdb's version includes in-frame clones alone and lacks a portion of them. The table has 95,000 to 120,000 clones, approximately 84% seen once. Input material: peripheral blood. These receptors all come from a woman aged 40 to 55 with acute or convalescent COVID-19.

This chain uses TRBV5-4 with TRBJ1-1; D might be TRBD1 (6 bases). There are 14 residues in the CDR3. V was shortened by 0 bases and J by 0 bases, with 6 bases between the two germline ends. The germline V gene has CDR1 SGHNT and CDR2 YYREEE (reference sequence). CDR3 nucleotides: TGTGCCAGCAGCTTGGGACAGGTGAACACTGAAGCTTTCTTT. Residues: CASSLGQVNTEAFF.

The chain is built from TRBV6-2 or TRBV6-3 and TRBJ2-5; TRBD2 might be the D (7 bases). Trimming took 2 bases from V and 5 from J, leaving 15 bases between them. The CDR3 length is 15 residues. Germline V gives CDR1 MNHEY, CDR2 SVGEGT. The CDR3 reads CASSYDAGRGETQYF. Written as DNA, the CDR3 is TGTGCCAGCAGTTACGACGCGGGGAGGGGGGAGACCCAGTACTTC.

This rearrangement joins TRBV19 to TRBJ1-5, with 9 bases lining up with TRBD1. CDR3 length: 15 residues. The V segment lost 6 bases and the J segment 0 bases; nucleotides outside the gene matches: 3. Germline V gives CDR1 LNHDA, CDR2 SQIVND (reference sequence). The CDR3 here is CASRRQGDSNQPQHF. CDR3 DNA: TGTGCCAGTAGAAGACAGGGGGATAGCAATCAGCCCCAGCATTTT.

The chain has TRBV9 and TRBJ2-3; 9 bases match TRBD1. Trimming at V came to 2 bases and at J to 1 base, leaving 2 bases not matched to a gene. The CDR3 totals 15 residues. Looked up from germline, CDR1 is SGDLS and CDR2 is YYNGEE. In DNA, the CDR3 is TGTGCCAGCAGCGTGGGACAGGGTGGCACAGATACGCAGTATTTT. As protein: CASSVGQGGTDTQYF.

The rearrangement uses TRBV12-3 or TRBV12-4 and TRBJ1-2, with 7 bases matching TRBD1. V shed 6 bases, J shed 4 bases, and the junction held 5 bases outside the gene matches. CDR3 length: 13 amino acids. The CDR3 nucleotides read TGTGCCAGCAGGCCGACAGGGTCCTATGGCTACACCTTC. It specifies CASRPTGSYGYTF.

The chain uses TRBV15 and TRBJ1-1; a weak D match, TRBD1 (5 bases). The germline gives CDR1 LNHNV, CDR2 YYDKDF (reference sequence). This CDR3 is built from 14 residues. V was pared by 5 bases and J by 5 bases, with 15 bases between. CDR3 residues: CATSLGGVTTEAFF. The CDR3 DNA is TGTGCCACCAGCCTGGGAGGGGTAACGACTGAAGCTTTCTTT.